The 18 T cell receptor beta chains listed next were all sequenced from one sample in a study of OX40 agonist ivuxolimab in advanced cancers. Generated by immunoSEQ multiplex PCR, the TCRdb table keeps only in-frame clones and is missing some. The sample has tens of thousands of clones; 85% are singletons. Here the sequenced sample was CD4+ or CD8+ T cells sorted from blood, taken in a trial of the OX40 agonist ivuxolimab. These receptors came from an adult with an advanced solid tumor such as melanoma, head and neck, liver or kidney cancer.

The CDR3: CASSPRTSGGYEQYF. The CDR3 DNA sequence: TGTGCCAGCAGCCCAAGGACTAGCGGAGGCTACGAGCAGTACTTC. The chain couples TRBV7-9 to TRBJ2-7; TRBD2 aligns across 10 bases. The germline CDR1 and CDR2 sequences are SEHNR and FQNEAQ (reference sequence). CDR3 length: 15 amino acids. Unmatched junction bases numbered 7, after V lost 5 bases and J lost 3 bases.

The rearrangement links TRBV7-2 to TRBJ2-1; 9 bases map to TRBD2. Germline lookup yields CDR1 SGHTA and CDR2 FQGNSA. There are 18 residues in the CDR3. V gave up 0 bases and J gave up 3 bases; unmatched junction bases: 9. The CDR3 nucleotides read TGTGCCAGCAGCTTAGCGCGGGCTAGCGGGGAACTCTACAATGAGCAGTTCTTC. Translating it yields CASSLARASGELYNEQFF.

The chain links TRBV28 to TRBJ1-5; 7 bases match TRBD1. Trimming cost V 6 bases and J 1 base; bases outside gene matches: 6. Germline lookup yields CDR1 MDHEN and CDR2 SYDVKM. The CDR3 has 15 amino acids. The CDR3 reads CASSTTGASNQPQHF. CDR3 coding DNA: TGTGCCAGCAGCACCACAGGGGCAAGCAATCAGCCCCAGCATTTT.

In DNA, the CDR3 is TGTGCCAGCAGCCTCCAGACAGAGAACACTGAAGCTTTCTTT. Its protein is CASSLQTENTEAFF. V gene TRBV7-2 combines with J gene TRBJ1-1, with D maybe TRBD1 (5 bases). Trimming removed 5 bases from V and 1 base from J, with 11 bases in between. Looked up from germline, CDR1 is SGHTA and CDR2 is FQGNSA. The CDR3 runs to 14 residues.

The rearrangement links TRBV6-6 to TRBJ1-2, with D hard to call. This CDR3 is built from 11 residues. Trimming took 8 bases from V and 1 from J, leaving 5 bases between them. Looked up from germline, CDR1 is MNHNY and CDR2 is SVGAGI (reference sequence). CDR3 protein: CASGDNYGYTF. DNA of the CDR3: TGTGCCAGCGGGGATAACTATGGCTACACCTTC.

DNA for the CDR3: TGTGCCAGCAGTTACGGAGAGCCCACGCAGTATTTT. It yields the protein CASSYGEPTQYF. The chain employs TRBV6-6 and TRBJ2-3; D remains unclear. The CDR3 is made up of 12 amino acids. Germline V lookup: CDR1 MNHNY, CDR2 SVGAGI (reference sequence). Trimming shortened V by 2 bases and J by 9 bases, and 9 bases separated the two germline ends.

This chain connects TRBV6-4 to TRBJ2-1; 7 bases map to TRBD1. The CDR3 covers 16 residues. V shed 2 bases and J 4 bases; nucleotides not matched to a gene: 8. CDR1 and CDR2 from the germline V gene are MRHNA and SNTAGT. CDR3 coding DNA: TGTGCCAGCAGTGACCAAGGGGGCAGGGGGTACAATGAGCAGTTCTTC. Protein product: CASSDQGGRGYNEQFF.

V usage is TRBV7-2 and J usage is TRBJ1-5, with TRBD1 identical over 7 bases. CDR1 and CDR2 (germline): SGHTA, FQGNSA. The CDR3 totals 15 residues. J was trimmed by 6 bases and V by 1 base; bases with no gene match: 6. CDR3 coding DNA: TGTGCCAGCAGCTTAGGGTCGGGACAGAGTCAGCCCCAGCATTTT. Translated: CASSLGSGQSQPQHF.

The CDR3 coding sequence is TGTGCCAGCAGTGAAAAGGGGACTTACGAGCAGTACTTC. Amino acid sequence: CASSEKGTYEQYF. This chain uses TRBV6-1 with TRBJ2-7, with D perhaps TRBD2 (6 bases). V shed 2 bases and J shed 4 bases, with 9 bases lying between them. CDR3 length equals 13 residues. The germline V gene encodes CDR1 MNHNS and CDR2 SASEGT.

J is TRBJ1-2 and V is TRBV4-2, with D possibly TRBD1 on 6 matching bases. The ends were cut back, 0 bases at V and 6 bases at J, with 11 bases in the middle. Germline V gene lookup returns CDR1 LGHNA and CDR2 YNFKEQ. The CDR3 has 14 residues. In nucleotides, the CDR3 is TGTGCCAGCAGCCAAGATACAGGGACCAATGGCTACACCTTC. Its translation: CASSQDTGTNGYTF.

V and J are TRBV6-6 and TRBJ2-1; the D is unclear. V was clipped by 2 bases and J by 7 bases, with 6 bases between them. Germline V gene data show CDR1 as MNHNY and CDR2 as SVGAGI (reference sequence). CDR3 size: 12 residues. The CDR3 DNA is TGTGCCAGCAGTTACGGGATAAATGAGCAGTTCTTC. Translated, it gives CASSYGINEQFF.

This rearrangement joins TRBV14 to TRBJ1-4, with no clear D. V was shortened by 1 base and J by 4 bases, with 10 bases between the two germline ends. CDR3 length: 15 amino acids. Germline V gene data show CDR1 as SGHDN and CDR2 as FVKESK. DNA of the CDR3: TGTGCCAGCAGCCAAGGGGGTTTGGTTAATGAAAAACTGTTTTTT. This sequence encodes CASSQGGLVNEKLFF. Complete variable domain (other parts from reference TRBV14 and TRBJ1-4): EAGVTQFPSHSVIEKGQTVTLRCDPISGHDNLYWYRRVMGKEIKFLLHFVKESKQDESGMPNNRFLAERTGGTYSTLKVQPAELEDSGVYFCASSQGGLVNEKLFFGSGTQLSVL.

This sequence joins TRBV7-9 and TRBJ2-3; 7 nucleotides align to TRBD2. This CDR3 has 16 amino acids. Trimming took 5 bases from V and 0 from J; bases not matched to a gene: 8. In germline, CDR1 is SEHNR, CDR2 FQNEAQ (reference sequence). In nucleotides, the CDR3 is TGTGCCAGCAGCCCTCGGGTTAGCGGGAGCACAGATACGCAGTATTTT. Translation: CASSPRVSGSTDTQYF.

The chain recombines TRBV11-2 with TRBJ1-2; no definite D call. Germline CDR1 reads SGHAT; CDR2 reads FQNNGV. Trimming removed 5 bases from V and 7 bases from J, with 17 bases in between. The CDR3 is made up of 14 amino acids. This CDR3 reads CASSPRVGPFGYTF. CDR3 sequence (DNA): TGTGCCAGCAGCCCTAGGGTAGGGCCTTTTGGCTACACCTTC.

The chain links TRBV19 to TRBJ1-4, with TRBD1 matching 7 bases. This CDR3 spans 15 amino acids. The germline CDR1 and CDR2 sequences are LNHDA and SQIVND (reference sequence). The J segment lost 8 bases and the V segment lost 5 bases, leaving 11 bases of the junction unmatched. CDR3 residues: CASSPLEGAQEKLFF. The CDR3 DNA follows: TGTGCCAGTAGTCCCCTCGAGGGGGCGCAAGAAAAACTGTTTTTT.

The chain links TRBV15 to TRBJ2-5, with TRBD1 identical over 10 bases. This CDR3 comprises 19 residues. Germline CDR1 reads LNHNV; CDR2 reads YYDKDF (reference sequence). Germline trimming cut 7 bases from V and 4 bases from J; bases unmatched to any gene: 21. DNA of the CDR3: TGTGCCACCACACCTTCGACAGGGGGCGTTTCTTATGCGTCAGAGACCCAGTACTTC. It is translated as CATTPSTGGVSYASETQYF.

The chain uses TRBV7-9 and TRBJ2-2; 7 positions agree with TRBD1. CDR1 and CDR2 from the germline V gene are SEHNR and FQNEAQ (reference sequence). The CDR3 is made up of 15 amino acids. V gave up 3 bases and J gave up 7 bases; unmatched junction bases: 8. The CDR3: CASSLGQGVLGELFF. As DNA, the CDR3 is TGTGCCAGCAGCTTGGGGCAGGGGGTTCTCGGGGAGCTGTTTTTT.

In nucleotides, the CDR3 is TGTGCCAGCTCACCACTGCCGGACTACGAGCAGTACTTC. It is translated as CASSPLPDYEQYF. The rearrangement joins TRBV18 to TRBJ2-7; D unresolved. Germline V gene sequence: CDR1 KGHSH, CDR2 LQKENI. The CDR3 extends over 13 amino acids. V shed 1 base and J shed 3 bases, with 7 bases lying between them.